The rows below give T cell receptor beta chains drawn from one sample of a study of OX40 agonist ivuxolimab in advanced cancers. TCRdb keeps only in-frame clones here, not all; method: immunoSEQ multiplex PCR. The top ten hold around 0.5% of the sample, which has roughly 93,000 clones, about 90% seen once. The specimen comprised CD4+ or CD8+ T cells sorted from blood, sampled in a trial of the OX40 agonist ivuxolimab. The receptor source for this set is an adult with an advanced solid tumor such as melanoma, head and neck, liver or kidney cancer. The CDR3 runs from the conserved cysteine through the conserved F or W. Fields, in order: D gene, V gene, J gene, CDR3 DNA, CDR3 protein. The D gene is left open where the match is weak.

>NA|TRBV10-3|TRBJ2-3
TGTGCCATACAACGAACAGATACGCAGTATTTT
CAIQRTDTQYF
>NA|TRBV19|TRBJ2-7
TGTGCCAGTAGTGTCGCCGCCCCTCCCTACGAGCAGTACTTC
CASSVAAPPYEQYF
>NA|TRBV29-1|TRBJ2-3
TGCAGCACGGGGGGCAGGTCCATCACAGATACGCAGTATTTT
CSTGGRSITDTQYF
>TRBD2|TRBV10-2|TRBJ2-7
TGCGCCAGCAGTGAGAAGGGGAATAGGGAGGGCCGTTACGAGCAGTACTTC
CASSEKGNREGRYEQYF
>TRBD2|TRBV7-2|TRBJ2-7
TGTGCCAGCAGCTCATCTGGCGGGAGGGCCGAGCAGTACTTC
CASSSSGGRAEQYF
>NA|TRBV7-3|TRBJ2-2
TGTGCTAGTAGTAAGGGGAACACCGGGGAGCTGTTTTTT
CASSKGNTGELFF
>TRBD2|TRBV7-3|TRBJ2-1
TGTGCCAGCAGCTCGATAGCGGGAGGGGATGGCAATGAGCAGTTCTTC
CASSSIAGGDGNEQFF
>TRBD1|TRBV14|TRBJ2-3
TGTGCCAGCAGCCAACGGACAGGGCGCACAGATACGCAGTATTTT
CASSQRTGRTDTQYF
>NA|TRBV4-2|TRBJ2-1
TGTGCCAGCAGCCAAGAATTGTCCAACAATGAGCAGTTCTTC
CASSQELSNNEQFF
>NA|TRBV2|TRBJ2-3
TGTGCCAGCAGTGAATCGATGGTTATTACGAATACGCAGTATTTT
CASSESMVITNTQYF
>NA|TRBV6-1|TRBJ1-2
TGTGCCAGCAGTGAAAATGAGGTTCGCTACACCTTC
CASSENEVRYTF
>TRBD2|TRBV5-1|TRBJ2-5
TGCGCCAGCAGCTTCTCGGGAGGCCGTAGGTCCCAGTACTTC
CASSFSGGRRSQYF
>NA|TRBV7-3|TRBJ2-3
TGTGCCAGCAGCCCCAGTAGGTCCCATGGCACAGATACGCAGTATTTT
CASSPSRSHGTDTQYF
>NA|TRBV6-5|TRBJ2-1
TGTGCCAGCAGTTACTCTGCCGTTGAGACTAGTAGTGTGCAGTTCTTC
CASSYSAVETSSVQFF
>NA|TRBV5-8|TRBJ2-2
TGTGCCAGCAATTTCCAGGGTCACACCGGGGAGCTGTTTTTT
CASNFQGHTGELFF
>NA|TRBV5-1|TRBJ2-2
TGCGCCAGCAGCTTGCTCAGGGCCGGGGAGCTGTTTTTT
CASSLLRAGELFF
>NA|TRBV5-6|TRBJ2-2
TGTGCCAGCAGCTTGGTAATGTCAGGGAGCACCGGGGAGCTGTTTTTT
CASSLVMSGSTGELFF
>NA|TRBV5-5|TRBJ1-6
TGTGCCAGCAGCTTGGGGCGGGCCGGGCTGTTTGGCTCCTATAATTCACCCCTCCACTTT
CASSLGRAGLFGSYNSPLHF
>NA|TRBV6-1|TRBJ2-7
TGTGCCAGCAGTATTGGGGGGTCGTTGCGGGAGCAGTACTTC
CASSIGGSLREQYF
>TRBD1|TRBV19|TRBJ1-2
TGTGCCAGTAGTACACCCCTGATACCCCCTCTCGACAGGGTTCGGGGCTACACCTTC
CASSTPLIPPLDRVRGYTF